This TCR beta chain derives from a study of cytomegalovirus exposure and HLA in healthy donors. At collection, donors were nominally healthy, but unrecorded immune exposures were probable. PCR was performed using 60 Vbeta and 13 Jbeta primers. Original analysis: In a later analysis, the count reached some 88 million unique TCR beta chains, with around 11 million shared. Libraries were prepared by immunoSEQ multiplex PCR; TCRdb keeps only in-frame clonotypes and omits some of them. The V and J calls and clone size were taken over from that table, and D and trimming were inferred from the DNA. Altogether around 160,000 clones are present, over 65% being singletons, with the ten largest covering under 3%. CDR3 length: 15 residues. The V gene's germline CDR1 is SGHVS and CDR2 FNYEAQ. V was pared by 1 base and J by 0 bases, with 10 bases between. For this clone: Its antigen is still unknown.

Study-wide findings and caveats: Rarity marked most TCR sequences, yet some public TCRs occurred in many donors. Sequencing depth roughly uniform across donors was assumed in presence/absence analyses.

The TCR was taken from a man aged 35-49 years in good health and CMV-seropositive. The specimen sequenced was PBMCs. The chain joins TRBV7-6 to TRBJ2-7; possibly TRBD2 for D (5 bases). CDR3 residues: CASSLGVAYSYEQYF. Here the CDR3 DNA reads TGTGCCAGCAGCTTAGGGGTAGCGTACTCCTACGAGCAGTACTTC.